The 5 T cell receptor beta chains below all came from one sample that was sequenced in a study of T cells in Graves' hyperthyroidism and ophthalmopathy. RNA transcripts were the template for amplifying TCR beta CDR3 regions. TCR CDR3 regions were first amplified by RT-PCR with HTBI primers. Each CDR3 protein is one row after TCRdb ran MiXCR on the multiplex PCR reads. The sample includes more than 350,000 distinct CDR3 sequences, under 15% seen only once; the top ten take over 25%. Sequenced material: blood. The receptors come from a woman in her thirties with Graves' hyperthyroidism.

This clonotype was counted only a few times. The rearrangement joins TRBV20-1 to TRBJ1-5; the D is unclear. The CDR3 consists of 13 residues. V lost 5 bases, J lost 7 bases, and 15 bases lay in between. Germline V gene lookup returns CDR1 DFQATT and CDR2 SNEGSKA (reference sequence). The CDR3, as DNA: TGCAGTGCTCACCAAGGATTCAACCAGCCCCAGCATTTT. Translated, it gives CSAHQGFNQPQHF.

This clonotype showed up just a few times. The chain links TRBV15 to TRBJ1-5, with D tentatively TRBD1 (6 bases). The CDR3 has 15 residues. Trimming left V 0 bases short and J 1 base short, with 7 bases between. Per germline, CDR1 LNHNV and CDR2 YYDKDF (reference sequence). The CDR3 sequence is CATSRDGQSNQPQHF. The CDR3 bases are TGTGCCACCAGCAGAGATGGACAGAGCAATCAGCCCCAGCATTTT.

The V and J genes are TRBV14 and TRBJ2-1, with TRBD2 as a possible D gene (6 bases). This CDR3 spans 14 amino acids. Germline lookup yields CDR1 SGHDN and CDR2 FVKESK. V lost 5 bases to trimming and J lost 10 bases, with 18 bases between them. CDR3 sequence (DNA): TGTGCCAGCAGCACTCCGGGACCTAGCGAGGAGCAGTTCTTC. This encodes CASSTPGPSEEQFF.

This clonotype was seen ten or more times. DNA for the CDR3: TGTGCCAGCAGTTCCGCAGATACGCAGTATTTT. Translated, it gives CASSSADTQYF. The gene calls are TRBV12-3 or TRBV12-4 and TRBJ2-3, with D unclear. The CDR3 consists of 11 residues. Trimming removed 4 bases from V and 4 bases from J, with 3 bases in between.

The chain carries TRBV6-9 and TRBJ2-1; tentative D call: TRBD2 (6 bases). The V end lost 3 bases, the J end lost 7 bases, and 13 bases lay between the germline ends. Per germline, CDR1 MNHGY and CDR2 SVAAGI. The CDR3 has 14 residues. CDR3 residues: CASSYTGEENEQFF. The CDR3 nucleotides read TGTGCCAGCAGTTACACGGGAGAGGAAAATGAGCAGTTCTTC.